Here is one T cell receptor beta chain with its context. This specimen belongs to a study of blood T cell repertoires in COVID-19. Study context: Sources were T cells, B-cell-depleted T cells, or PBMCs; the material itself was cDNA or gDNA.

The CDR3 is 17 residues long. V shed 4 bases and J 1 base; nucleotides not matched to a gene: 11. CDR1 is SGDLS, CDR2 YYNGEE, per germline. The method was immunoSEQ multiplex PCR; TCRdb's version includes in-frame clones alone and lacks a portion of them. The sample consists of 200,000 to 300,000 clones, about 83% of them appearing once. The chain is built from TRBV9 and TRBJ2-3; 8 bases fit TRBD2. The TCR originated in a human donor in a cohort sampled during active COVID-19. What was sequenced was peripheral blood. The CDR3 nucleotides read TGTGCCAGCAGCCCCAATACCCAAGCGGGGGGCACAGATACGCAGTATTTT. Protein: CASSPNTQAGGTDTQYF.